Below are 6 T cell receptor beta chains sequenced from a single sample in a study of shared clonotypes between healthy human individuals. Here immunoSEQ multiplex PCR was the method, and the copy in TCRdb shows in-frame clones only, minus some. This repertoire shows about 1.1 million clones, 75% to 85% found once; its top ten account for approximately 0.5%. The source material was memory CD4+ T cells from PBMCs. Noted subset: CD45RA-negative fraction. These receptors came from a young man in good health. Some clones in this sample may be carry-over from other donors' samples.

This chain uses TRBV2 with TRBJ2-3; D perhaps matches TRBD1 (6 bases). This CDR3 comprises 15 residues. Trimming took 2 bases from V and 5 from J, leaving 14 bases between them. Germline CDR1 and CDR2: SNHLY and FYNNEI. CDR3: CASSEQGMNLDTQYF. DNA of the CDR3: TGTGCCAGCAGTGAACAGGGGATGAACCTAGATACGCAGTATTTT.

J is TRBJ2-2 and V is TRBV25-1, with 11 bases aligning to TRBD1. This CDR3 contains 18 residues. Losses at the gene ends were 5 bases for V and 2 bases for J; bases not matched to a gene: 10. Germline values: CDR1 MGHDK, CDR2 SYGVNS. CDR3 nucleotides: TGTGCCAGCAGTTCTAGGACAGGGGGCGGAATAAACACCGGGGAGCTGTTTTTT. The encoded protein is CASSSRTGGGINTGELFF.

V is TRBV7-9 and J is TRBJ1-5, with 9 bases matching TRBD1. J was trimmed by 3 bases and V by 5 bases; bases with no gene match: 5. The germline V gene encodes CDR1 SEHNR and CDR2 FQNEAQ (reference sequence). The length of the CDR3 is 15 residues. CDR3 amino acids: CASSPTGGVNQPQHF. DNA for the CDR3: TGTGCCAGCAGCCCTACAGGGGGCGTCAATCAGCCCCAGCATTTT.

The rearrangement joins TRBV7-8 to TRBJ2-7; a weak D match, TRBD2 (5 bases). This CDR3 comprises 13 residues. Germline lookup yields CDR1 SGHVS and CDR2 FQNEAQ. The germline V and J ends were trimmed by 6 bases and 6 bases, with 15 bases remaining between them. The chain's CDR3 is CASRAYEAGEQYF. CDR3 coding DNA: TGTGCCAGCAGAGCTTATGAGGCGGGCGAGCAGTACTTC.

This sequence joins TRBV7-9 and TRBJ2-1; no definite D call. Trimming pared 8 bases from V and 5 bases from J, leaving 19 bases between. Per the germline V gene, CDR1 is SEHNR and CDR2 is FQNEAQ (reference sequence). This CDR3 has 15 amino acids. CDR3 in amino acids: CASLELSGENNEQFF. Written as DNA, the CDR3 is TGTGCCAGCCTCGAATTGTCAGGTGAAAACAATGAGCAGTTCTTC.

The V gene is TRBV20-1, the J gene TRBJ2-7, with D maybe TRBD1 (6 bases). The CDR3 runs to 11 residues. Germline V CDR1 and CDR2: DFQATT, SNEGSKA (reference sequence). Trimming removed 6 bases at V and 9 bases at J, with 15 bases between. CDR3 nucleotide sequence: TGCAGTGCAGGAACAGGGTTCGCGCAGTACTTC. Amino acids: CSAGTGFAQYF.